Listed below are T cell receptor beta chains from one sample, sequenced in a study of cytomegalovirus exposure and HLA in healthy donors. The table came from immunoSEQ multiplex PCR; TCRdb's copy has only in-frame clones and leaves some out. This table has roughly 300,000 clones, more than 80% appearing once. The specimen sequenced was PBMCs. These receptors all stem from a woman aged 18-29 years in good health and CMV-seronegative. Each CDR3 is given without its conserved first and last residue.

TRBJ1-5,TRBV29-1,12,SVGDRGSNQPQH
TRBJ2-1,TRBV18,11,ATIRSSYNEQF
TRBJ1-2,TRBV6-1,12,ASRTGASSYGYT
TRBJ2-1,TRBV2,12,ASSFEPQGGEQF
TRBJ1-3,TRBV27,16,ASSLGTGSYYSGNTIY
TRBJ1-1,TRBV27,12,ASRPTDRVTEAF
TRBJ2-7,TRBV6-4,12,ASTNLMGAHEQY
TRBJ2-3,TRBV19,11,ASRSQEGDTQY
TRBJ2-1,TRBV27,13,ASRGTVGFYNEQF
TRBJ2-7,TRBV27,14,ASSPQRDRVHYEQY
TRBJ2-5,TRBV6-5,10,ASSRVQETQY
TRBJ1-5,TRBV19,14,ASSIGTGNGNQPQH
TRBJ2-2,TRBV5-1,14,ASSPGGPPDTGELF
TRBJ2-7,TRBV7-3,13,ASSHGLAGVSEQY
TRBJ1-3,TRBV6-5,12,ASSTGGSGNTIY
TRBJ2-7,TRBV7-3,12,ASSLSPSGYEQY
TRBJ1-2,TRBV6-4,12,ASSDGVGDYGYT
TRBJ2-7,TRBV5-4,10,ASSDRHYEQY
TRBJ2-7,TRBV12-5,11,ASGLATSHEQY
TRBJ2-5,TRBV28,10,ASSPLSETQY
TRBJ2-5,TRBV4-3,13,ASSQGAGDVETQY
TRBJ2-7,TRBV5-6,14,ASSLWMTSGIYEQY
TRBJ1-5,TRBV9,12,ASSHGDIYQPQH
TRBJ2-7,TRBV5-6,12,ASRRTGLSHEQY
TRBJ2-6,TRBV19,16,ASSPPGAGGAGANVLT
TRBJ1-2,TRBV6-5,13,ASSPPGQGSYGYT
TRBJ2-2,TRBV11-2,13,ASSLGLAATGELF